These T cell receptor beta chains were read from a single sample in a study of post-analysis software for immune sequencing data. MiXCR was run by TCRdb on the PCR reads, yielding one entry per CDR3 protein. The sample lists about 430,000 distinct CDR3 sequences, roughly 40% seen once, with approximately 7.6% in the top ten. Sequencing input: blood. The receptors were sampled from a girl aged 2 to 10 with multiple sclerosis. Each CDR3 is given with its conserved first and last residue. The D gene is left open where the match is weak. Only some rows state a clone size, as once, few, many or a class for expanded clones.

DNA	CDR3	V	J	D	size
TGTGTCAGCAGTTTAATGTGGGACAGCATCTACGAGCAGTACTTC	CVSSLMWDSIYEQYF	TRBV12-3/TRBV12-4	TRBJ2-7	TRBD1	NA
TGTGCCGTCAGTGACACGGGACAGGTACAAGAGACCCAGTACTTC	CAVSDTGQVQETQYF	TRBV10-3	TRBJ2-5	TRBD1	few
TGTGCCATCAGTGAGTCACTAGCGGGGTCCTACAATGAGCAGTTCTTC	CAISESLAGSYNEQFF	TRBV10-3	TRBJ2-1	TRBD2	few
TGTGCCAGCAGTTTGATAACCAATGAGCAGTTCTTC	CASSLITNEQFF	TRBV28	TRBJ2-1	NA	NA
TGTGCCAGCAGTCCGTACACGGCACACCAGAACACTGAAGCTTTCTTT	CASSPYTAHQNTEAFF	TRBV28	TRBJ1-1	NA	NA
TGCAGTGCTAGAGCCCGAGGGGCCAACGTCCTGACTTTC	CSARARGANVLTF	TRBV20-1	TRBJ2-6	NA	NA
TGTGCCAGCTCACCACCGGGGACCCTTGCTCGCGAGCAGTACTTC	CASSPPGTLAREQYF	TRBV18	TRBJ2-7	NA	NA
TGCAGCGTTGAACTAGCGGGAGACCTCACAGATACGCAGTATTTT	CSVELAGDLTDTQYF	TRBV29-1	TRBJ2-3	TRBD2	NA
TGTGCCAGCACCAAGACGTCTAGCGGGATTGGCACAGATACGCAGTATTTT	CASTKTSSGIGTDTQYF	TRBV6-2/TRBV6-3	TRBJ2-3	TRBD2	few
TGTGCCAGCATGGGCGGTAGCTCCTACAATGAGCAGTTCTTC	CASMGGSSYNEQFF	TRBV6-1	TRBJ2-1	NA	NA
TGTGCCAGCAGCCATCAAGGGGACTCCTACGAGCAGTACTTC	CASSHQGDSYEQYF	TRBV5-5	TRBJ2-7	NA	once
TGTGCCAGCAGTGATGGGACAGTTAGCAATCAGCCCCAGCATTTT	CASSDGTVSNQPQHF	TRBV6-5	TRBJ1-5	TRBD1	few
TGCGCCAGCAGGTCATCTAGCGGGAGACCAGCGAATGAGCAGTTCTTC	CASRSSSGRPANEQFF	TRBV5-1	TRBJ2-1	TRBD2	few
TGTGCCAGCTCACCTCCAGGGCAAGAGACCCAGTACTTC	CASSPPGQETQYF	TRBV18	TRBJ2-5	NA	many
TGTGCCAGCAGCATAGCGGGCTACAATGAGCAGTTCTTC	CASSIAGYNEQFF	TRBV5-6	TRBJ2-1	TRBD2	NA
TGTGCCAGCAGCTTAGCGGTCGTAACAGGGGACGCAGGAGATACGCAGTATTTT	CASSLAVVTGDAGDTQYF	TRBV7-9	TRBJ2-3	TRBD1	once
TGCGCCAGCAGCCAAAACGGGGGGACTTTTCAAGAGACCCAGTACTTC	CASSQNGGTFQETQYF	TRBV4-1	TRBJ2-5	TRBD2	NA
TGTGCCAGCAGCTCTCCTGGCGGGGTCGGGAATGAGCAGTTCTTC	CASSSPGGVGNEQFF	TRBV7-6	TRBJ2-1	NA	once
TGTGCCAGCAGCTTAAATGCTGGGTTGAACACTGAAGCTTTCTTT	CASSLNAGLNTEAFF	TRBV7-6	TRBJ1-1	NA	NA
TGCGCCAGCAGCTTGTTCCGGCCGCTCGACGAGCAGTACTTC	CASSLFRPLDEQYF	TRBV5-1	TRBJ2-7	NA	few
TGCAGTGCTAGAGAAAGGACAGGGGGCGGTGGCTACACCTTC	CSARERTGGGGYTF	TRBV20-1	TRBJ1-2	TRBD1	few
TGTGCCAGCAGCGTAGGTTGGGGAGAGACCCAGTACTTC	CASSVGWGETQYF	TRBV9	TRBJ2-5	NA	few
TGTGCCATCAGTACAGGGAGTGCAGATACGCAGTATTTT	CAISTGSADTQYF	TRBV10-3	TRBJ2-3	NA	NA
TGCAGTGCTAAGTTGTGGACAGGGGTATTCAATGAGCAGTTCTTC	CSAKLWTGVFNEQFF	TRBV20-1	TRBJ2-1	TRBD1	few
TGTGCCAGCAGTTTAGGGTACACCGGGGAGCTGTTTTTT	CASSLGYTGELFF	TRBV27	TRBJ2-2	NA	NA
TGTGCTAGCAGACTAGCGGGGTACCAAGAGACCCAGTACTTC	CASRLAGYQETQYF	TRBV6-1	TRBJ2-5	TRBD2	few
TGTGCCAGCCAAAAGGCGCAGGGGGCTCATGGCTACACCTTC	CASQKAQGAHGYTF	TRBV9	TRBJ1-2	TRBD1	NA
TGTGCCAGCAGCCCAACCGGGACAGGGAAAGGCAATCAGCCCCAGCATTTT	CASSPTGTGKGNQPQHF	TRBV7-2	TRBJ1-5	TRBD1	once
TGTGCCATCAAGGAAGCGGGAGGGTTGGATGAGCAGTTCTTC	CAIKEAGGLDEQFF	TRBV10-3	TRBJ2-1	TRBD2	NA
TGTGCCAGCAGTTCATCGGGACCGGCTTACGAGCAGTACTTC	CASSSSGPAYEQYF	TRBV28	TRBJ2-7	NA	NA
TGCAGTGCTAGGGAGACAGCCTCTAACTATGGCTACACCTTC	CSARETASNYGYTF	TRBV20-1	TRBJ1-2	NA	many
TGCAGTGCTAGAGATTTCGTGGGTTCCTATAATTCACCCCTCCACTTT	CSARDFVGSYNSPLHF	TRBV20-1	TRBJ1-6	NA	few
TGTGCCAGCAGCTTGGCCCGAGACAGGAGCTACAATGAGCAGTTCTTC	CASSLARDRSYNEQFF	TRBV7-8	TRBJ2-1	NA	NA
TGTGCCAGCAGTTCCGGGACAGGGGTGGTCAATGAGCAGTTCTTC	CASSSGTGVVNEQFF	TRBV12-3/TRBV12-4	TRBJ2-1	TRBD1	NA
TGTGCCAGCAGTAGTATGGACAAGAGCTCCTATAATTCACCCCTCCACTTT	CASSSMDKSSYNSPLHF	TRBV28	TRBJ1-6	NA	NA
TGTGCCATCAAGAACAGGGGACCCGAAGCTTTCTTT	CAIKNRGPEAFF	TRBV10-3	TRBJ1-1	TRBD1	NA
TGTGCCAGTAGTATAGATCTTGCGACAGGCCAGAGGGGCTACACCTTC	CASSIDLATGQRGYTF	TRBV19	TRBJ1-2	NA	NA
TGCAGCGTTGACCGGGACAGACTGCGGGAGACCCAGTACTTC	CSVDRDRLRETQYF	TRBV29-1	TRBJ2-5	TRBD1	few
TGTGCCAGCAGCTTTTTAGCGGACCGCTACAATGAGCAGTTCTTC	CASSFLADRYNEQFF	TRBV13	TRBJ2-1	NA	NA
TGTGCCAGTAGCCAGGGGGCTAGCGGATCCTACGAGCAGTACTTC	CASSQGASGSYEQYF	TRBV19	TRBJ2-7	NA	NA